These 12 T cell receptor beta chains share one sample of origin, sequenced in a study of shared clonotypes between healthy human individuals (dated by TCRdb to between 2020 and 2021). Preparation of the library involved the immunoSEQ multiplex PCR assay. Not all clones reach the TCRdb copy of this immuneACCESS table, which keeps in-frame sequences only. Checked studies attribute under half of the gap to unresolved V genes and leave the rest unexplained. The sample records hundreds of thousands of clones, 96% of which are singletons. 0.32% of the sample is taken by the ten largest. What was sequenced was memory CD8+ T cells sorted from blood. Read against the paper, the sample's cell subset or site label means: CD45RO+ cells pooled with CCR7-negative TemRA cells. The receptors derive from a man aged 25-45 years in good health.

Only a few counts were recorded for this clone. The chain combines TRBV10-3 with TRBJ2-5, with 9 bases aligning to TRBD1. CDR3 length: 14 residues. Germline assignment: CDR1 ENHRY and CDR2 SYGVKD. V lost 6 bases, J lost 5 bases, and 7 bases stayed unmatched. The CDR3 region is CAISGTGMEETQYF. The CDR3, as DNA: TGTGCCATCAGCGGGACAGGGATGGAGGAGACCCAGTACTTC.

The chain is built from TRBV7-9 and TRBJ2-4; 8 bases are a match to TRBD1. The germline V gene encodes CDR1 SEHNR and CDR2 FQNEAQ (reference sequence). The trim removed 5 bases at V and 0 bases at J, leaving 3 bases unmatched. This CDR3 contains 15 residues. CDR3 sequence reads: CASSPGTGAKNIQYF. CDR3 in DNA: TGTGCCAGCAGCCCAGGGACAGGAGCCAAAAACATTCAGTACTTC.

J is TRBJ1-2 and V is TRBV6-5; D ambiguous. V lost 6 bases and J 7 bases, leaving 18 bases between the germline ends. The CDR3 length is 14 residues. Germline V CDR1 and CDR2: MNHEY, SVGAGI. The DNA of the CDR3 is TGTGCCAGCAGACCTGACTCACTTTTGGGTGGCTACACCTTC. Translation: CASRPDSLLGGYTF.

The genes are TRBV2 and TRBJ1-5; 8 bases align to TRBD1. V shed 4 bases, J shed 7 bases, and the junction held 9 bases outside the gene matches. The CDR3 runs to 15 residues. The germline gives CDR1 SNHLY, CDR2 FYNNEI. CDR3 sequence (DNA): TGTGCCAGCAGTGGGGACGGGACAGGAGGCCAGCCCCAGCATTTT. This gives the protein CASSGDGTGGQPQHF.

The chain's CDR3 is CASRPDQYEQYF. The CDR3 DNA reads as TGTGCCAGCAGACCTGACCAGTACGAGCAGTACTTC. The chain has TRBV7-2 and TRBJ2-7; D ambiguous. The CDR3 contains 12 residues. Per the germline V gene, CDR1 is SGHTA and CDR2 is FQGNSA. The V end lost 6 bases, the J end lost 4 bases, and 10 bases lay between the germline ends.

J is TRBJ2-3 and V is TRBV2; D is unclear. Germline lookup yields CDR1 SNHLY and CDR2 FYNNEI. The CDR3 loop spans 11 amino acids. Deletions cut 6 bases from V and 5 bases from J, with 6 bases between. Here the CDR3 reads CASRGEDTQYF. The CDR3 nucleotides are TGTGCCAGCAGGGGTGAAGATACGCAGTATTTT.

This clone was recorded once. V gene TRBV7-9 combines with J gene TRBJ2-1; 10 nucleotides agree with TRBD1. The V segment lost 5 bases and the J segment 5 bases; nucleotides outside the gene matches: 12. Germline CDR1 is SEHNR and CDR2 is FQNEAQ (reference sequence). The CDR3 consists of 17 residues. The CDR3 here is CASSLIGSGTGDNEQFF. The CDR3, as DNA: TGTGCCAGCAGCCTCATTGGTTCCGGGACAGGGGACAATGAGCAGTTCTTC. The full variable domain, its missing parts supplied by reference TRBV7-9 and TRBJ2-1, is DTGVSQNPRHKITKRGQNVTFRCDPISEHNRLYWYRQTLGQGPEFLTYFQNEAQLEKSRLLSDRFSAERPKGSFSTLEIQRTEQGDSAMYLCASSLIGSGTGDNEQFFGPGTRLTVL.

J is TRBJ2-1 and V is TRBV19; 10 bases agree with TRBD2. Germline V CDR1 and CDR2: LNHDA, SQIVND (reference sequence). CDR3 length: 16 residues. Unmatched junction bases numbered 6, after V lost 3 bases and J lost 4 bases. This chain's CDR3 is CASSIPLAGAYNEQFF. DNA for the CDR3: TGTGCCAGTAGTATCCCTCTAGCGGGAGCATACAATGAGCAGTTCTTC.

This clone was picked up one time. The V gene is TRBV19, the J gene TRBJ1-5; tentative D call: TRBD1 (5 bases). Trimming took 2 bases from V and 0 from J, leaving 14 bases between them. The CDR3 is 17 residues long. The V gene's germline CDR1 is LNHDA and CDR2 SQIVND (reference sequence). CDR3 nucleotides: TGTGCCAGTAGTATAAAGGGGCGGGGGTATAGCAATCAGCCCCAGCATTTT. The encoded protein is CASSIKGRGYSNQPQHF.

The genes are TRBV11-3 and TRBJ2-1; D is ambiguous. CDR1 is SGHNT, CDR2 YENEEA, per germline. This CDR3 is 13 amino acids long. V lost 5 bases, J lost 4 bases, and 9 bases lay in between. DNA of the CDR3: TGTGCCAGCAGCGCTACAGCTTACAATGAGCAGTTCTTC. Translating it yields CASSATAYNEQFF.

This sequence joins TRBV30 and TRBJ1-4; 7 positions match TRBD1. Trimming at V came to 1 base and at J to 7 bases, leaving 0 bases not matched to a gene. There are 12 residues in the CDR3. Germline V CDR1 and CDR2: GTSNPN, SVGIG (reference sequence). CDR3 protein: CAWSDRGEKLFF. The CDR3 DNA sequence: TGTGCCTGGAGTGACAGGGGTGAAAAACTGTTTTTT.

V is TRBV15 and J is TRBJ2-3; D uncertain. V was trimmed by 0 bases and J by 4 bases, leaving 11 bases between them. Per germline, CDR1 LNHNV and CDR2 YYDKDF (reference sequence). The CDR3 sequence is 15 residues long. The DNA for the CDR3 is TGTGCCACCAGCAGAGACCTTTACGGAGCAGATACGCAGTATTTT. It codes for CATSRDLYGADTQYF.